What follows are 17 T cell receptor beta chains derived from one specimen sequenced in a study (dated by TCRdb to about 2015). CD4+CD25+CD127-/low cells were isolated as Tregs. Preparation of the library involved 5' RACE. The sequencer was an Illumina MiSeq. Starting from the raw public reads, TCRdb applied fastp trimming at Q25, assembled clones with MiXCR and retained in-frame beta chains. One record per CDR3 amino acid sequence lists the most common genes and DNA. The sample table records 35,000 to 45,000 distinct CDR3 sequences; more than 20% of these occur just once. The ten biggest clones cover approximately 4.7% of the sample. The sample consisted of Tregs sorted from a lymph node. Every receptor here comes from a female donor with breast cancer.

The chain couples TRBV6-1 to TRBJ1-5, with 12 bases that match TRBD1. The CDR3 consists of 20 residues. Germline V lookup: CDR1 MNHNS, CDR2 SASEGT. J lost 6 bases, V lost 4 bases, and 19 bases had no gene match. As DNA, the CDR3 is TGTGCCAGCAGTGCGAGATCCCGGGACAGGGGGCGGGTGTTTCCTCAGCCCCAGCATTTT. The encoded protein is CASSARSRDRGRVFPQPQHF.

Many counts were recorded for this clonotype. The genes are TRBV7-9 and TRBJ1-5; D may be TRBD1 (5 bases). CDR3 length equals 14 residues. The germline V gene has CDR1 SEHNR and CDR2 FQNEAQ (reference sequence). V lost 1 base and J lost 4, with 8 bases in between. The CDR3: CASSLGGENQPQHF. CDR3 coding DNA: TGTGCCAGCAGCTTAGGGGGGGAGAATCAGCCCCAGCATTTT.

This clonotype was counted ten times or more. The chain has TRBV2 and TRBJ2-1, with D unresolved. V was clipped by 6 bases and J by 7 bases, with 13 bases between them. Germline CDR1 is SNHLY and CDR2 is FYNNEI. This CDR3 is 13 amino acids long. The CDR3 DNA reads as TGTGCCAGCAGGGCCGAAGCTCCGAATGAGCAGTTCTTC. Its protein is CASRAEAPNEQFF. The entire variable domain, with the rest obtained from reference TRBV2 and TRBJ2-1, is as follows: EPEVTQTPSHQVTQMGQEVILRCVPISNHLYFYWYRQILGQKVEFLVSFYNNEISEKSEIFDDQFSVERPDGSNFTLKIRSTKLEDSAMYFCASRAEAPNEQFFGPGTRLTVL.

In regard to this clonotype: A read error may be the cause here, since a much bigger clone is one base away. The chain carries TRBV5-1 and TRBJ2-1; D remains ambiguous. The germline V gene has CDR1 SGHRS and CDR2 YFSETQ. This CDR3 spans 14 amino acids. CDR3 in DNA: TGCGCCAACAGCCCCCTATCCCCGGGCAATGAGCAGTTCTTC. This encodes CANSPLSPGNEQFF.

With respect to this clonotype: A single base separates this from a much larger clone, so it may be a read error. This rearrangement joins TRBV20-1 to TRBJ2-3; D is uncertain. This CDR3 has 14 residues. CDR1 is DFQATT, CDR2 SNEGSKA, per germline (reference sequence). The CDR3 region has the DNA TGCGGCCCGATAATAGCTAGTCGGACAGATACGCAGTATTTT. As protein: CGPIIASRTDTQYF.

A few counts support this clonotype. A read error may explain this, as a much larger clone is one base away. The chain joins TRBV29-1 to TRBJ2-7, with TRBD1 matching 7 bases. Germline V CDR1 and CDR2: SQVTM, ANQGSEA. V gave up 7 bases and J gave up 5 bases; unmatched junction bases: 5. The CDR3 runs 11 residues. The CDR3 region has the DNA TGCAGCGGGAACAGGGGAAACGAGCAGTACTTC. Amino acids: CSGNRGNEQYF.

Ten or more counts support this clonotype. The chain combines TRBV4-1 with TRBJ2-1; D may match TRBD1 or TRBD2 (5 bases each). The CDR3 runs 16 residues. Germline CDR1 MGHRA, CDR2 YSYEKL. V dropped 3 bases and J dropped 7 bases, with 19 bases sitting between them. The CDR3, as DNA: TGCGCCAGCAGCCAGCCCCAGCGAGGGGATAGGAATGAGCAGTTCTTC. It translates to CASSQPQRGDRNEQFF.

In the case of this clonotype: One end of the junction fails to match germline, which may point to a read error. The rearrangement links TRBV9 to TRBJ2-1; the match to TRBD2 covers 8 bases. The CDR3 length is 16 residues. The V gene's germline CDR1 is SGDLS and CDR2 YYNGEE. CDR3 residues: CASGVTSAGGHNEQFF. In DNA form, the CDR3 reads TGTGCCAGCGGCGTTACTTCCGCGGGAGGTCACAACGAGCAGTTCTTC.

In its sample, this clonotype was seen many times. The V and J genes are TRBV7-9 and TRBJ1-1; unclear D gene. Germline V gene lookup returns CDR1 SEHNR and CDR2 FQNEAQ (reference sequence). The ends were cut back, 4 bases at V and 3 bases at J, with 12 bases in the middle. The CDR3 length is 14 residues. The CDR3 here is CASSSPTDYTEAFF. DNA for the CDR3: TGTGCCAGCAGCTCCCCAACAGACTACACTGAAGCTTTCTTT. The whole variable domain, remainder taken from reference TRBV7-9 and TRBJ1-1, is DTGVSQNPRHKITKRGQNVTFRCDPISEHNRLYWYRQTLGQGPEFLTYFQNEAQLEKSRLLSDRFSAERPKGSFSTLEIQRTEQGDSAMYLCASSSPTDYTEAFFGQGTRLTVV.

This clonotype was counted only a few times. The chain employs TRBV12-3 or TRBV12-4 and TRBJ1-1, with a tentative D call TRBD1 (6 bases). V was trimmed by 8 bases and J by 2 bases, leaving 15 bases between them. CDR3 length: 14 residues. The CDR3 reads CASVWTAGNTEAFF. CDR3 coding DNA: TGTGCCAGCGTATGGACAGCTGGTAACACTGAAGCTTTCTTT.

This clonotype was observed a few times. The chain couples TRBV20-1 to TRBJ2-3; weak D call: TRBD2 (5 bases). This CDR3 spans 14 amino acids. V dropped 0 bases and J dropped 4 bases, with 11 bases sitting between them. Germline CDR1 and CDR2: DFQATT and SNEGSKA (reference sequence). In nucleotides, the CDR3 is TGCAGTGCTAGAGATATGGCAGCGGCAGATACGCAGTATTTT. Translation gives CSARDMAAADTQYF.

This clonotype was detected many times. This chain links TRBV10-1 with TRBJ2-7, with D perhaps TRBD2 (6 bases). Germline CDR1 reads WNHNN; CDR2 reads SYGVQD (reference sequence). This CDR3 spans 14 amino acids. Trimming removed 3 bases from V and 2 bases from J, with 11 bases in between. The CDR3 DNA sequence: TGCGCCAGCAGTGATGGAGGGAGCACCTACGAGCAGTACTTC. Amino acids: CASSDGGSTYEQYF.

There are a few counts of this clonotype. This chain links TRBV5-1 with TRBJ2-1, with D maybe TRBD1 (6 bases). V was clipped by 3 bases and J by 2 bases, with 9 bases between them. Looked up from germline, CDR1 is SGHRS and CDR2 is YFSETQ. This CDR3 comprises 14 residues. CDR3 loop: CASSSGTPYNEQFF. CDR3 nucleotides: TGCGCCAGCAGCTCCGGGACACCCTACAATGAGCAGTTCTTC.

The chain joins TRBV7-2 to TRBJ2-1, with 8 positions matching TRBD2. Trimming took 6 bases from V and 5 from J; bases not matched to a gene: 9. The CDR3 has 15 residues. Germline V CDR1 and CDR2: SGHTA, FQGNSA. The CDR3 loop reads CASRQRTSTHNEQFF. For the CDR3, the DNA is TGTGCCAGCAGACAGAGGACTAGCACCCACAATGAGCAGTTCTTC.

As to this clonotype: At one of its ends the junction is not consistent with the germline gene, which may arise from a read error. J is TRBJ2-7 and V is TRBV7-4; D ambiguous. Germline V lookup: CDR1 SGHVT, CDR2 SQSDAQ. The CDR3 length is 15 residues. The DNA for the CDR3 is TGTGCCAGAAGCTTAAGTACAAGAAAAAACCACGAGCAGTACTTC. This encodes CARSLSTRKNHEQYF.

About this clonotype itself: This may stem from a read error, because a much larger clone lies one nucleotide away. The J gene is TRBJ2-5, the V gene TRBV5-1, with D perhaps matching TRBD1 (6 bases). Germline-derived CDR1 and CDR2 are SGHRS and YFSETQ. The CDR3 runs 13 residues. V was trimmed by 7 bases and J by 2 bases, leaving 12 bases between them. For the CDR3, the DNA is TGCGCCAGCGGAAGAGACAGGCAAGAGACCCAGTACTTC. Amino acids: CASGRDRQETQYF.

The genes are TRBV4-2 and TRBJ2-2, with D maybe TRBD2 (6 bases). This CDR3 region has 15 residues. Germline CDR1 is LGHNA and CDR2 is YNFKEQ. V was cut by 8 bases and J by 7 bases, with 20 bases left in between. CDR3 nucleotide sequence: TGTGCCAGCCGAGGGGACTTTCATGTGGACGGGGAGCTGTTTTTT. It specifies CASRGDFHVDGELFF.